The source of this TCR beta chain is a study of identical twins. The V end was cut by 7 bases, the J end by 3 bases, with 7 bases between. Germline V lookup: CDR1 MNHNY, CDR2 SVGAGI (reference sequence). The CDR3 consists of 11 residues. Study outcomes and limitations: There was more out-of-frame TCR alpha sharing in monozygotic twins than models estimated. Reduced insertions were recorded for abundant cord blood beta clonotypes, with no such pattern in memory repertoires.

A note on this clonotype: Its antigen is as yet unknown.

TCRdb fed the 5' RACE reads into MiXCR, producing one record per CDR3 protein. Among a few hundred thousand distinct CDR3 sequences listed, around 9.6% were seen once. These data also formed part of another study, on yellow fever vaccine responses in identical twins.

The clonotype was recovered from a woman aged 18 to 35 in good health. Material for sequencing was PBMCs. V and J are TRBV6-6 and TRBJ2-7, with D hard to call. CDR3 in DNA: TGTGCCAGCATGGGCAACTACGAGCAGTACTTC. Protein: CASMGNYEQYF.